A selection of T cell receptor beta chains follows, all from one sample in a study of CD8 T cells in ankylosing spondylitis. From the 5' RACE reads, TCRdb called clonotypes with MiXCR, one entry per CDR3 protein. The sample yields about 340,000 distinct CDR3 sequences, approximately 8.2% seen once. The sequenced sample consisted of blood, either unsorted or a sorted T cell fraction (not recorded which). Every receptor here comes from a male donor with ankylosing spondylitis. The CDR3 runs from the conserved cysteine through the conserved F or W.

J	V	CDR3
TRBJ2-7	TRBV20-1	CSASRESEQYF
TRBJ1-6	TRBV12-3/TRBV12-4	CASSHDRANSPLHF
TRBJ2-2	TRBV7-2	CASSQLTGTAGELFF
TRBJ1-6	TRBV7-8	CASSPGGKSPLHF
TRBJ2-7	TRBV2	CASRAIGSGTSYEQYF
TRBJ2-1	TRBV7-9	CASSPGVGLGNEQFF
TRBJ2-1	TRBV12-3/TRBV12-4	CASTVRGRPNNEQFF
TRBJ2-3	TRBV7-2	CASSASETDTQYF
TRBJ2-3	TRBV7-6	CASSFDFQGHRTDTQYF
TRBJ2-2	TRBV24-1	CATSEGGPSSGELFF